This note documents a single TCR beta chain sequence. This record comes from a study of T cell changes during pregnancy in multiple sclerosis. The CDR3 extends over 15 amino acids. Germline CDR1 LNHDA, CDR2 SQIVND (reference sequence). V lost 1 base and J lost 1, with 10 bases in between. Produced via immunoSEQ multiplex PCR; TCRdb's table is partial and in-frame only. This table has around 80,000 clones, roughly 94% appearing once. This receptor was identified in a female donor with multiple sclerosis, enrolled in a pregnancy study. This sample comprised peripheral blood, obtained before pregnancy. The J gene is TRBJ2-5, the V gene TRBV19, with a weak D call TRBD1 (6 bases). The CDR3 loop is CASSIGGQIQETQYF. The CDR3 DNA follows: TGTGCCAGTAGTATAGGCGGACAGATCCAAGAGACCCAGTACTTC.